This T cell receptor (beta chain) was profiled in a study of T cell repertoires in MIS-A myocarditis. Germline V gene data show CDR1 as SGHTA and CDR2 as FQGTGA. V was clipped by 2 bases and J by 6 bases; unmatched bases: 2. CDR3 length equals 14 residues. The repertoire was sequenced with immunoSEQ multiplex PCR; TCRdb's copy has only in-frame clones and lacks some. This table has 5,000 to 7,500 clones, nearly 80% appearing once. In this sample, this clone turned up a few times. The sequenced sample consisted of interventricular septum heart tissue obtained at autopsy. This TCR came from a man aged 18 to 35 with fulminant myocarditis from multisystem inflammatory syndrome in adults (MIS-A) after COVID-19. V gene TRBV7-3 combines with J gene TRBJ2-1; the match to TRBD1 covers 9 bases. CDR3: CASSLGTGINEQFF. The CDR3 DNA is TGTGCCAGCAGCTTAGGGACAGGGATCAATGAGCAGTTCTTC.